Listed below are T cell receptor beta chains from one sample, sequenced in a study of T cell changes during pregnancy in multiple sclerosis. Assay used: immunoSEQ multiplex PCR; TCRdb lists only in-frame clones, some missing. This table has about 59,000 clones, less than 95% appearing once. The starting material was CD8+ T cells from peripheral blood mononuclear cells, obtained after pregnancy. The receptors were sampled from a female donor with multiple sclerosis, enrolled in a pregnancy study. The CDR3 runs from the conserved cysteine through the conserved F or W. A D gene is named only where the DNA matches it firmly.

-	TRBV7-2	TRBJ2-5	CASSFLGAEETQYF	TGTGCCAGCAGCTTTCTGGGGGCGGAAGAGACCCAGTACTTC
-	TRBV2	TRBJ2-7	CASTVNPYEQYF	TGTGCCAGCACGGTCAACCCCTACGAGCAGTACTTC
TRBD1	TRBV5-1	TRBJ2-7	CASSYNDRAHEQYF	TGCGCCAGCAGCTACAACGACAGGGCCCACGAGCAGTACTTC
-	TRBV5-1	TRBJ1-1	CASSLGYGAFF	TGCGCCAGCAGCTTGGGATACGGGGCTTTCTTT
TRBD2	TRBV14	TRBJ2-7	CASSQVAGLSYEQYF	TGTGCCAGCAGCCAGGTAGCGGGACTTTCCTACGAGCAGTACTTC
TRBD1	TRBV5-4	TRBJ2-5	CASSADRALQETQYF	TGTGCCAGCAGCGCTGACAGGGCCCTCCAAGAGACCCAGTACTTC
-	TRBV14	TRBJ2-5	CASSLGASGFGETQYF	TGTGCCAGCAGCCTAGGGGCAAGCGGGTTCGGGGAGACCCAGTACTTC
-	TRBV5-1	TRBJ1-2	CASSFNTLEDGYTF	TGCGCCAGCAGCTTTAACACTCTCGAGGATGGCTACACCTTC
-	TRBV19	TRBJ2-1	CASSIRVGSGSYNEQFF	TGTGCCAGTAGTATAAGGGTGGGTAGCGGCTCCTACAATGAGCAGTTCTTC
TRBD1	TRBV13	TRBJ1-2	CASSPQGGGGYTF	TGTGCCAGCAGCCCCCAGGGGGGAGGTGGCTACACCTTC
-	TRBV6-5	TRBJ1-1	CASSEPSGGIEAFF	TGTGCCAGCAGTGAGCCATCCGGGGGAATTGAAGCTTTCTTT
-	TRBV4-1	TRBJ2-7	CASSQEGLLSGYGYEQYF	TGCGCCAGCAGCCAAGAGGGCCTTTTGTCGGGGTATGGGTACGAGCAGTACTTC
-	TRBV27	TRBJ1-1	CASSLRGAGTEAFF	TGTGCCAGCAGTTTACGGGGGGCGGGCACTGAAGCTTTCTTT
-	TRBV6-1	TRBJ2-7	CASSVGHYYEQYF	TGTGCCAGCAGTGTTGGACACTACTACGAGCAGTACTTC
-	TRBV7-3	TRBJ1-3	CASSATGSGNTIYF	TGTGCCAGCAGTGCTACAGGGTCTGGAAACACCATATATTTT
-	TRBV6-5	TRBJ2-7	CASSDGGYEQYF	TGTGCCAGCAGCGACGGGGGCTACGAGCAGTACTTC
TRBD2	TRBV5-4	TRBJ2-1	CASTWKLAGVYNEQFF	TGTGCCAGCACGTGGAAACTAGCGGGAGTTTACAATGAGCAGTTCTTC
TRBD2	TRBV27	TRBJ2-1	CASSVSTGTSALRAYNEQFF	TGTGCCAGCAGCGTCTCCACCGGGACTAGCGCTCTAAGGGCCTACAATGAGCAGTTCTTC
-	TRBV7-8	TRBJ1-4	CASSATVDYRVEKLFF	TGTGCCAGCAGCGCGACAGTTGATTACAGGGTAGAAAAACTGTTTTTT
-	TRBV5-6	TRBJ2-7	CASSSWRSYEQYF	TGTGCCAGCAGCTCATGGCGGTCCTACGAGCAGTACTTC
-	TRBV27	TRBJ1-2	CASSLRGNYGYTF	TGTGCCAGCAGTTTAAGGGGGAACTATGGCTACACCTTC
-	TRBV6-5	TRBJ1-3	CASSYTQGNTIYF	TGTGCCAGCAGTTACACACAGGGAAACACCATATATTTT
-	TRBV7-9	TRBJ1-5	CASSLGGGEQPQHF	TGTGCCAGCAGCTTAGGCGGGGGGGAACAGCCCCAGCATTTT
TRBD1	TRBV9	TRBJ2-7	CASSVGTAPYEQYF	TGTGCCAGCAGCGTTGGGACAGCACCCTACGAGCAGTACTTC
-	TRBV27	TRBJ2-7	CASSLGSGTYEQYF	TGTGCCAGCAGTTTAGGGTCAGGAACCTACGAGCAGTACTTC